This TCR beta chain emerged from a study of control samples from healthy donors and cancer patients. V lost 7 bases and J lost 1, with 8 bases in between. The CDR3 is 13 residues long. The protocol was immunoSEQ multiplex PCR, while the TCRdb copy is restricted to in-frame clones and leaves out a portion. The sample has approximately 97,000 clones, approximately 80% seen once. This TCR came from a man aged 25 to 45 in good health. The J gene is TRBJ1-5, the V gene TRBV12-3 or TRBV12-4; weak D call: TRBD1 (6 bases). Input material: blood. The CDR3 DNA reads TGTGCCAGCAATCAGGGGAGCAATCAGCCCCAGCATTTT. This encodes CASNQGSNQPQHF.